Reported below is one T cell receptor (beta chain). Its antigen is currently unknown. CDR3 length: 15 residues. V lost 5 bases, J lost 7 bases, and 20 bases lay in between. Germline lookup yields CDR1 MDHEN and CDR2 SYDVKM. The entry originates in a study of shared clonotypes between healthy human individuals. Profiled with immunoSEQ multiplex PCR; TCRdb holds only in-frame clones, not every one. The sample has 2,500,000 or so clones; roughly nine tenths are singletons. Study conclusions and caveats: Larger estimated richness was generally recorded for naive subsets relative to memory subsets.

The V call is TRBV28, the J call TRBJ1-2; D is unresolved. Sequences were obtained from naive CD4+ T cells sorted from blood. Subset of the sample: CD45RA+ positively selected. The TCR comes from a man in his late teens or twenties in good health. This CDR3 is CASSDYEGYGGGYTF. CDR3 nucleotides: TGTGCCAGCAGTGACTACGAAGGTTACGGCGGTGGCTACACCTTC.